The 5 T cell receptor beta chains below were found in one sample sequenced in a study of OX40 agonist ivuxolimab in advanced cancers. The data were produced by immunoSEQ multiplex PCR, yet TCRdb's version contains in-frame clones alone and is incomplete. The data hold about 99,000 clones, with over 75% observed a single time. Specimen: CD4+ or CD8+ T cells sorted from blood, collected in a trial of the OX40 agonist ivuxolimab. The receptors come from an adult with an advanced solid tumor such as melanoma, head and neck, liver or kidney cancer.

The chain is built from TRBV7-2 and TRBJ2-7; 9 bases are shared with TRBD2. Trimming took 5 bases from V and 4 from J; bases not matched to a gene: 9. The CDR3 has 15 amino acids. Germline V CDR1 and CDR2: SGHTA, FQGNSA. CDR3 nucleotide sequence: TGTGCCAGCAGCCGCGGGGGGGCGGTCGGATACGAGCAGTACTTC. Encoded protein: CASSRGGAVGYEQYF.

V and J are TRBV4-2 and TRBJ1-2; the D gene is possibly TRBD1 (6 bases). Per the germline V gene, CDR1 is LGHNA and CDR2 is YNFKEQ. V gave up 5 bases and J gave up 5 bases, with 21 bases separating them. This CDR3 spans 16 amino acids. The CDR3 here is CASSLAGRGEVYGYTF. The CDR3 DNA reads as TGTGCCAGCAGCTTGGCGGGCAGGGGAGAAGTTTATGGCTACACCTTC.

The chain recombines TRBV23-1 with TRBJ2-7; the match to TRBD1 covers 11 bases. TRBV23-1 is reported as an ORF; its role is uncertain. The CDR3 contains 14 residues. V was pared by 10 bases and J by 5 bases, with 10 bases of the junction left unmatched. CDR3 sequence (DNA): TGCGCCATCCTCCGGGACAGGGGGATCCACGAGCAGTACTTC. Residues: CAILRDRGIHEQYF.

The chain carries TRBV11-2 and TRBJ2-3; 8 positions match TRBD2. The CDR3 is 14 residues long. Germline lookup yields CDR1 SGHAT and CDR2 FQNNGV. V shed 5 bases, J shed 4 bases, and the junction held 5 bases outside the gene matches. The CDR3 DNA sequence: TGTGCCAGCAGCAAGGGACTAGTGGCAGATACGCAGTATTTT. This translates into CASSKGLVADTQYF.

The chain has TRBV5-4 and TRBJ2-4; tentatively, D is TRBD1 or TRBD2 (5 bases each). The germline V gene encodes CDR1 SGHNT and CDR2 YYREEE (reference sequence). This CDR3 region has 14 residues. Trimming removed 4 bases at V and 9 bases at J, with 17 bases between. CDR3 loop: CASSVGAGTGIQYF. The CDR3 nucleotides are TGTGCCAGCAGCGTTGGGGCCGGGACCGGCATTCAGTACTTC.